Following are 5 T cell receptor beta chains from one sample sequenced in a study of blood T cells in healthy people across ages. A J-beta primer mix and a sample-barcoded 5' primer were used in a second PCR of roughly 6 to 11 cycles. One entry per CDR3 protein results from TCRdb running MiXCR on the 5' RACE reads. The sample consists of 1.5 million to 2 million distinct CDR3 sequences, roughly 30% of them appearing once. Sequenced material: blood. Source of these receptors: a woman aged 25 to 45 in good health.

At least ten counts were recorded for this clonotype. J is TRBJ2-7 and V is TRBV3-1; perhaps TRBD1 as D (6 bases). The CDR3 spans 11 residues. V shed 5 bases and J shed 6 bases, with 8 bases lying between them. Germline-derived CDR1 and CDR2 are LGHDT and YNNKEL (reference sequence). DNA for the CDR3: TGTGCCAGCAGCAAACAGGGCGAGCAGTACTTC. It translates to CASSKQGEQYF.

This clonotype turned up a few times. J is TRBJ1-6 and V is TRBV6-6, with D tentatively TRBD1 (6 bases). The germline gives CDR1 MNHNY, CDR2 SVGAGI (reference sequence). The length of the CDR3 is 15 residues. Trimming shortened V by 3 bases and J by 8 bases, and 14 bases separated the two germline ends. CDR3 amino acids: CASSYNRAGDSPLHF. The CDR3 DNA reads TGTGCCAGCAGTTATAACAGGGCCGGGGATTCACCCCTCCACTTT.

The rearrangement links TRBV7-9 to TRBJ2-1, with 11 bases matching TRBD2. The V gene's germline CDR1 is SEHNR and CDR2 FQNEAQ (reference sequence). The trim removed 5 bases at V and 9 bases at J, leaving 15 bases unmatched. The CDR3 loop spans 17 amino acids. The CDR3 protein is CASSAGFSGRALVEQFF. CDR3 in DNA: TGTGCCAGCAGCGCAGGCTTTAGCGGGAGGGCCCTCGTTGAGCAGTTCTTC. Full variable domain (missing parts from reference TRBV7-9 and TRBJ2-1): DTGVSQNPRHKITKRGQNVTFRCDPISEHNRLYWYRQTLGQGPEFLTYFQNEAQLEKSRLLSDRFSAERPKGSFSTLEIQRTEQGDSAMYLCASSAGFSGRALVEQFFGPGTRLTVL.

This clonotype was detected many times. The J gene is TRBJ2-5, the V gene TRBV29-1; D not certain. Germline loops: CDR1 SQVTM, CDR2 ANQGSEA. The CDR3 consists of 13 residues. V lost 3 bases to trimming and J lost 4 bases, with 12 bases between them. The CDR3 reads CSVDPGSGETQYF. The CDR3 coding sequence is TGCAGCGTTGACCCGGGTTCTGGAGAGACCCAGTACTTC. Combining the CDR3 with reference TRBV29-1 and TRBJ2-5 gives the whole variable domain SAVISQKPSRDICQRGTSLTIQCQVDSQVTMMFWYRQQPGQSLTLIATANQGSEATYESGFVIDKFPISRPNLTFSTLTVSNMSPEDSSIYLCSVDPGSGETQYFGPGTRLLVL.

The gene calls are TRBV5-5 and TRBJ1-6; 9 bases map to TRBD1. The V gene end was trimmed by 2 bases and the J gene end by 9 bases; junction bases not matched to a gene: 6. The V gene's germline CDR1 is SGHKS and CDR2 YYEKEE (reference sequence). The CDR3 is made up of 15 amino acids. This CDR3 reads CASSLTQGASSPLHF. The CDR3 DNA reads TGTGCCAGCAGCTTAACACAGGGGGCAAGTTCACCCCTCCACTTT.